A selection of T cell receptor beta chains follows, all from one sample in a study of cytomegalovirus exposure and HLA in healthy donors. TCRdb's copy holds only in-frame clones and misses some; the assay was immunoSEQ multiplex PCR. This sample carries fewer than 200,000 clones, 68% of them seen once, and the ten largest clones take over 1.2%. Source material: PBMCs. Receptors originate from a man aged 45-60 years in good health and CMV-seronegative. CDR3s include the opening cysteine and the closing phenylalanine or tryptophan. Fields, in order: V gene, clone size, D gene, J gene, CDR3 DNA, CDR3 protein. A D gene is named only where the DNA matches it firmly. Expanded clones get a size class; other rows say once, few or many, or leave the size out.

TRBV7-9,-,-,TRBJ1-1,TGTGCCAGCAGCTTAATCGAGAGGACTGAAGCTTTCTTT,CASSLIERTEAFF
TRBV19,-,TRBD1,TRBJ1-5,TGTGCCAGTAGTATATACAGGGGGCCAAATCAGCCCCAGCATTTT,CASSIYRGPNQPQHF
TRBV6-5,-,-,TRBJ1-1,TGTGCCAGCAGCCCCCTCGTCTCTAAGCGCACTGAAGCTTTCTTT,CASSPLVSKRTEAFF
TRBV5-1,-,TRBD1,TRBJ1-5,TGCGCCAGCAGCTTGGGACAGGGGGAGGGTCAGCCCCAGCATTTT,CASSLGQGEGQPQHF
TRBV6-5,-,-,TRBJ2-2,TGTGCCAGCACCCCGGACAGTCCCACAGGGGAGCTGTTTTTT,CASTPDSPTGELFF
TRBV6-1,-,-,TRBJ2-6,TGTGCCAGCAGTGAAGCTAGCTCTGGGGCCAACGTCCTGACTTTC,CASSEASSGANVLTF
TRBV5-4,once,-,TRBJ1-2,TGTGCCAGCCTGGACAGCTTTACGATTCCCGGTGGCTACACCTTC,CASLDSFTIPGGYTF
TRBV7-2,-,TRBD1,TRBJ2-2,TGTGCCAGCAGCTTGTCGGACAGGGGGTACACCGGGGAGCTGTTTTTT,CASSLSDRGYTGELFF
TRBV19,-,-,TRBJ2-2,TGTGCCAGTAGTATCCGACAGGCTACGAACACCGGGGAGCTGTTTTTT,CASSIRQATNTGELFF
TRBV9,-,-,TRBJ2-1,TGTGCCAGCAGCGACATCCCCCTATTAGACAGCGCCCCAAAGCAGTTCTTC,CASSDIPLLDSAPKQFF
TRBV5-8,-,TRBD1,TRBJ2-7,TGTGCCAGCAGCTTGGGGACAGGGTCGAAGCAGTACTTC,CASSLGTGSKQYF
TRBV2,few,TRBD1,TRBJ1-2,TGTGCCAGAGCCGACAGGGGCAACTATGGCTACACCTTC,CARADRGNYGYTF
TRBV19,once,-,TRBJ2-5,TGTGCCAGTAGTACGCGACAGAATCAAGAGACCCAGTACTTC,CASSTRQNQETQYF
TRBV7-8,-,-,TRBJ2-7,TGTGCCAGCAGCTTAGGGACAGTCAGCTCCTACGAGCAGTACTTC,CASSLGTVSSYEQYF
TRBV10-1,once,TRBD2,TRBJ2-7,TGCGCCAGCCCAGTAGCGGGGGGCTCTACCGAGCAGTACTTC,CASPVAGGSTEQYF
TRBV5-1,-,TRBD2,TRBJ2-2,TGCGCCAGCAGCTCGCGGACTAGCGGGGGCTCCGGGGAGCTGTTTTTT,CASSSRTSGGSGELFF
TRBV5-1,-,TRBD2,TRBJ2-1,TGCGCCAGCAGCTTAAATAGCGGGGCTGGCTTCTTC,CASSLNSGAGFF
TRBV7-9,-,TRBD2,TRBJ2-5,TGTGCCAGCAGCTTAGCTAGCGGGGGGGCCTCTGAGACCCAGTACTTC,CASSLASGGASETQYF
TRBV5-1,-,TRBD2,TRBJ2-5,TGCGCCGGCAGCGTCGGACTAGCGGGGGTACAAGAGACCCAGTACTTC,CAGSVGLAGVQETQYF
TRBV11-2,-,-,TRBJ2-5,TGTGCCGGCAGCTTTAGGGACAAGGCCACCCAGTACTTC,CAGSFRDKATQYF
TRBV6-5,-,-,TRBJ1-5,TGTGCCACCCGGGGAGCGGGGTCCCATCAGCCCCAGCATTTT,CATRGAGSHQPQHF
TRBV5-1,-,-,TRBJ1-2,TGCGCCAGCAGCTTGGCCGGGACAACTAACTATGGCTACACCTTC,CASSLAGTTNYGYTF
TRBV11-2,once,TRBD1,TRBJ2-7,TGTGCCAGCAGCTTAGATCGAAGGACAGGCCTCTCCTACGAGCAGTACTTC,CASSLDRRTGLSYEQYF
TRBV29-1,-,TRBD1,TRBJ2-7,TGCAGCGCCACGACAGGGAATGGCTACGAGCAGTACTTC,CSATTGNGYEQYF
TRBV11-2,-,TRBD1,TRBJ2-1,TGTGCCAGCAGCTTAGCAGGGGGCATGTACAATGAGCAGTTCTTC,CASSLAGGMYNEQFF
TRBV9,-,TRBD1,TRBJ2-7,TGTGCCAGCAGCGTAGGTAACAGGGGAACCGGAGGCGAGCAGTACTTC,CASSVGNRGTGGEQYF
TRBV25-1,-,TRBD1,TRBJ2-6,TGTGCCAGCAGTTGGGGACAGGTTTACTCTGGGGCCAACGTCCTGACTTTC,CASSWGQVYSGANVLTF
TRBV10-3,-,TRBD1,TRBJ1-2,TGTGCCATCAGGGACGGACAGGGAGGGAACTATGGCTACACCTTC,CAIRDGQGGNYGYTF
TRBV28,-,TRBD1,TRBJ1-2,TGTGCCAGTAGACAGGGAACTGGCTACACCTTC,CASRQGTGYTF
TRBV15,few,-,TRBJ1-1,TGTGCCACCAGCAGAGCAGGGTCCGCCGTTGACCCTTTCTTT,CATSRAGSAVDPFF
TRBV6-5,once,TRBD1,TRBJ1-6,TGTGCCAGCAGTACGACAGGGGGCGGAAATTCACCCCTCCACTTT,CASSTTGGGNSPLHF
TRBV29-1,-,TRBD1,TRBJ2-7,TGCAGCGTTGTTGGGGACAGGGCCCTTCAATCCTACGAGCAGTACTTC,CSVVGDRALQSYEQYF
TRBV4-1,-,TRBD1,TRBJ1-1,TGCGCCAGCAGCCAAGGGGACAGCAACACTGAAGCTTTCTTT,CASSQGDSNTEAFF
TRBV7-9,-,-,TRBJ2-7,TGTGCCAGCAGCTTAGGGTCCGGTGGCTCCTACGAGCAGTACTTC,CASSLGSGGSYEQYF
TRBV7-3,-,TRBD2,TRBJ2-3,TGTGCCAGCAGCTTAAGGGGGACTAGCGGGGGATCTAGCACAGATACGCAGTATTTT,CASSLRGTSGGSSTDTQYF
TRBV19,few,-,TRBJ1-5,TGTGCCAGTACCCCTATACGGTCTTACAGCAATCAGCCCCAGCATTTT,CASTPIRSYSNQPQHF
TRBV19,-,TRBD1,TRBJ1-2,TGTGCCAGTAGTCAGGGGGTGATCTATGGCTACACCTTC,CASSQGVIYGYTF
TRBV5-1,few,-,TRBJ2-6,TGCGCCAGCAGTCATACAGATTCCTCTGGGGCCAACGTCCTGACTTTC,CASSHTDSSGANVLTF
TRBV5-1,-,-,TRBJ1-1,TGCGCCAGCAGCGGCGGGGCAGGAACCAGGGAAGCTTTCTTT,CASSGGAGTREAFF
TRBV5-8,-,TRBD2,TRBJ2-7,TGTGCCAGCAGCTTGGAGTTCACTAGCGGGAGCTCCTACGAGCAGTACTTC,CASSLEFTSGSSYEQYF
TRBV15,few,-,TRBJ2-7,TGTGCCACCTCTCAGGGGCGGTACGAGCAGTACTTC,CATSQGRYEQYF
TRBV4-3,many,-,TRBJ1-2,TGCGCCAGCAGCCCCCATCGGGGAAACTATGGCTACACCTTC,CASSPHRGNYGYTF
TRBV4-1,once,TRBD2,TRBJ2-7,TGCGCCAGCAGCCAAGAAGGGAGCGGGGGAGGGCCCCGTTACGAGCAGTACTTC,CASSQEGSGGGPRYEQYF
TRBV18,-,-,TRBJ1-1,TGTGCCAGCTCACCATCGGAGGGGACGTACACTGAAGCTTTCTTT,CASSPSEGTYTEAFF
TRBV19,-,TRBD2,TRBJ2-1,TGTGCCAGTAGTGTCCTAGCGGGGGGCCATCATGAGCAGTTCTTC,CASSVLAGGHHEQFF
TRBV2,-,-,TRBJ2-5,TGTGCCAGCCAGCGGGCCCAAGAGACCCAGTACTTC,CASQRAQETQYF
TRBV5-1,-,TRBD2,TRBJ2-5,TGCGCCAGCAGCTTAGCGGGGCTCCAAGAGACCCAGTACTTC,CASSLAGLQETQYF